This T cell receptor (beta chain) was sequenced during a study of cytomegalovirus exposure and HLA in healthy donors. General observations from the study: Donors belonging to an Asian-associated ancestry cluster reportedly showed fewer N-insertions in productive TCRs than the roughly 670-donor mean, according to what a later analysis found. Accounts indicate the classifier identified cytomegalovirus status with strong specificity and sensitivity. Most likely, a cluster of highly shared sequence variants arose as a sequencing artifact.

This PCR relied on a set of 60 Vbeta primers and 13 Jbeta primers. Assay used: immunoSEQ multiplex PCR; TCRdb lists only in-frame clones, some missing. The repertoire holds around 150,000 clones, with 60% to 80% as singletons. This clone was observed a handful of times. Its antigen remains unidentified. These donors counted as nominally healthy when sampled, but unrecorded immune exposures were likely. V was pared by 2 bases and J by 2 bases, with 13 bases between. CDR1 is MDHEN and CDR2 is SYDVKM in the germline V gene. CDR3 size: 15 residues. The source of this sequence is a man aged 25-40 years in good health and CMV-seronegative. The sequenced sample was PBMCs. The rearrangement uses TRBV28 and TRBJ2-7, with D possibly matching TRBD2 (7 bases). The CDR3 spells CASSLGGGQTYEQYF. The DNA of the CDR3 is TGTGCCAGCAGTTTAGGCGGGGGCCAGACCTACGAGCAGTACTTC.